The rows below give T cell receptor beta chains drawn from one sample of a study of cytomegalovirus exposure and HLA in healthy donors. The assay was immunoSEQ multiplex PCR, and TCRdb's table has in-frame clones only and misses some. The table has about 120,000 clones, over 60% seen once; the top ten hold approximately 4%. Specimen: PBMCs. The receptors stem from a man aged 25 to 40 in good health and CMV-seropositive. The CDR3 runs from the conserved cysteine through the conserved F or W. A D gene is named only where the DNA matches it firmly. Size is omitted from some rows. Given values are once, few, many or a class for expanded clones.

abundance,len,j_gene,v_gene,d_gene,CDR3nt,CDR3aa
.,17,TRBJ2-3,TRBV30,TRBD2,TGTGCCTGGAGTTTACACCCCGGGACTAGCGGATCAGATACGCAGTATTTT,CAWSLHPGTSGSDTQYF
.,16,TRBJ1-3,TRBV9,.,TGTGCCAGCAGCGCCCGAGACAGTTACTCTGGAAACACCATATATTTT,CASSARDSYSGNTIYF
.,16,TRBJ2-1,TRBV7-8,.,TGTGCCAGCAGCTTAGAAGGGGCGGGGACCTACAATGAGCAGTTCTTC,CASSLEGAGTYNEQFF
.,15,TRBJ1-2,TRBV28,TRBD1,TGTGCCAGCAGCCCGTCATCAACAGGGGGCTATGGCTACACCTTC,CASSPSSTGGYGYTF
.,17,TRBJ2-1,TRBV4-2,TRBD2,TGTGCCAGCAGCCATCCTGCGGGGGGGAGCTCCTACAATGAGCAGTTCTTC,CASSHPAGGSSYNEQFF
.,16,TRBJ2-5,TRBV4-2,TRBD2,TGTGCCAGCAGCCAAGATCGGGGGGACTACCAAGAGACCCAGTACTTC,CASSQDRGDYQETQYF
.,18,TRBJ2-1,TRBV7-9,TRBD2,TGTGCCAGCAGTTTAACTAGCGGGAGGGCTAGGTCCTACAATGAGCAGTTCTTC,CASSLTSGRARSYNEQFF
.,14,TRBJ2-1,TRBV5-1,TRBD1,TGCGCCAGCAGCCCCGGGACAGGGGACAATGAGCAGTTCTTC,CASSPGTGDNEQFF
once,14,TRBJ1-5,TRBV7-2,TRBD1,TGTGCCAGCAGCCCGGGACAGAACAATCAGCCCCAGCATTTT,CASSPGQNNQPQHF
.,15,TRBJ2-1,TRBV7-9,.,TGTGCCAGCAGCTTAAAGAGGCCCTTCAACAATGAGCAGTTCTTC,CASSLKRPFNNEQFF
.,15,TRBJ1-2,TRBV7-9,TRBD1,TGTGCCAGCAGCTCGGACAGGGGGGGAAGCTATGGCTACACCTTC,CASSSDRGGSYGYTF
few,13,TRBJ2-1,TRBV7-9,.,TGTGCCAGCAGCACCTGGGACTTTGATGAGCAGTTCTTC,CASSTWDFDEQFF
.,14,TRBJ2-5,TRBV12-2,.,TGTGCAAGTCGGTCTGACTGGAGCCAAGAGACCCAGTACTTC,CASRSDWSQETQYF
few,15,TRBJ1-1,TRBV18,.,TGTGCCAGCTCACAATATGAGACAACGAACACTGAAGCTTTCTTT,CASSQYETTNTEAFF
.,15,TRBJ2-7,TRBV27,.,TGTGCCAGCAGCTCGAGGGCCCTTCGCGACTACGAGCAGTACTTC,CASSSRALRDYEQYF
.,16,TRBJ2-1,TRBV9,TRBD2,TGTGCCAGCAGCGCCGCCGTAGCGGGAAACGAGCGTGAGCAGTTCTTC,CASSAAVAGNEREQFF
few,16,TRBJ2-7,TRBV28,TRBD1,TGTGCCAGCAGCCCGCCCCAGACAGGGTTAACGTACGAGCAGTACTTC,CASSPPQTGLTYEQYF
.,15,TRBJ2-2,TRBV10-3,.,TGTGCCATCAGTGAGACAGGGCAGGCTACCGGGGAGCTGTTTTTT,CAISETGQATGELFF
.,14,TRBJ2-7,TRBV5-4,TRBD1,TGTGCCAGCAGCTCGAAACAGGGGGCGAAGGAGCAGTACTTC,CASSSKQGAKEQYF
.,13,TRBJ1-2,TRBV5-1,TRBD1,TGCGCCAGCAGCTGGGGGACAGCGTATGGCTACACCTTC,CASSWGTAYGYTF
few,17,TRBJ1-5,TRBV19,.,TGTGCCAGTAGGAGGGGGGGGGCTCAGGAGGGCAATCAGCCCCAGCATTTT,CASRRGGAQEGNQPQHF
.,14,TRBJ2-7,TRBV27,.,TGTGCCAGCAGTTTATCGTCAGGATTCTACGAGCAGTACTTC,CASSLSSGFYEQYF
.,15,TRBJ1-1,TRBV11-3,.,TGTGCCAGCAGCTTTCGGAGGGTGCCGAACACTGAAGCTTTCTTT,CASSFRRVPNTEAFF
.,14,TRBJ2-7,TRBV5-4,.,TGTGCCAGCAGCTTTACGTCTAGCCCATACGAGCAGTACTTC,CASSFTSSPYEQYF
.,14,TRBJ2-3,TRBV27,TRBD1,TGTGCCAGCAGTACAGACAGGGTTTTAGATACGCAGTATTTT,CASSTDRVLDTQYF
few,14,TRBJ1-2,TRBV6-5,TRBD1,TGTGCCAGCAGTTACTCAGGGACAGACTATGGCTACACCTTC,CASSYSGTDYGYTF
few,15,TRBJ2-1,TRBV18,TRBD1,TGTGCCAGCTCACCATTGGGGACAGCTTACAATGAGCAGTTCTTC,CASSPLGTAYNEQFF
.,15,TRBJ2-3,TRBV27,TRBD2,TGTGCCAGCAGCAGACTAGCGGGGTTGCTAGATACGCAGTATTTT,CASSRLAGLLDTQYF
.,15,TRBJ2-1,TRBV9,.,TGTGCCAGCAGCGTTACAGGGCTCTCCTACAATGAGCAGTTCTTC,CASSVTGLSYNEQFF
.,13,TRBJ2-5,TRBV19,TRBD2,TGTGCCAGCCGCCTCACTAGCGGAGAGACCCAGTACTTC,CASRLTSGETQYF
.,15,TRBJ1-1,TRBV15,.,TGTGCCACCAGCAGAGATAAAGGGGGTTGGACTGAAGCTTTCTTT,CATSRDKGGWTEAFF
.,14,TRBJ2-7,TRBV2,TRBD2,TGTGCCAGCAGCCGGACTAGCGGAGGCTACGAGCAGTACTTC,CASSRTSGGYEQYF
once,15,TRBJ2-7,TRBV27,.,TGTGCCAGCAGTCCGCTGAGAGCGGGTTCCTACGAGCAGTACTTC,CASSPLRAGSYEQYF
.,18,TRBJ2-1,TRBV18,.,TGTGCCAGCTCACCACCTCGGCCCTGGCGGGCGGACCACAATGAGCAGTTCTTC,CASSPPRPWRADHNEQFF
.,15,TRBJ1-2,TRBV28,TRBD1,TGTGCCAGCACCCGACCGGGACAGGGGTCTTATGGCTACACCTTC,CASTRPGQGSYGYTF
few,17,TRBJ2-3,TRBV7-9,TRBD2,TGTGCCAGCAGCAATATAGTTCTAGCGGGAGGTTCAGATACGCAGTATTTT,CASSNIVLAGGSDTQYF
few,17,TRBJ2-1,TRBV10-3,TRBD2,TGTGCCATCAGTCCCCGGGGTAGCGGGGACTCCTACAATGAGCAGTTCTTC,CAISPRGSGDSYNEQFF
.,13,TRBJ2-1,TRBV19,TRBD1,TGTGCCAGTAGTACAGGGGGTTTGAATGAGCAGTTCTTC,CASSTGGLNEQFF
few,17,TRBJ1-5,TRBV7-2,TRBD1,TGTGCCAGCAGCTCTCGACAGGGGGGTCATAGCAATCAGCCCCAGCATTTT,CASSSRQGGHSNQPQHF
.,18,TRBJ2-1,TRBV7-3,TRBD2,TGTGCCAGCAGCTTACCAAGCGGGAGGGCCTACTCCTACAATGAGCAGTTCTTC,CASSLPSGRAYSYNEQFF
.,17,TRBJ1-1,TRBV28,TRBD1,TGTGCCAGCAGCTCCCCGGGACAGGCTCACATGAACACTGAAGCTTTCTTT,CASSSPGQAHMNTEAFF
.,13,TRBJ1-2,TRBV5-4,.,TGTGCCAGCAGCTCACAGGGTGGGTATGGCTACACCTTC,CASSSQGGYGYTF
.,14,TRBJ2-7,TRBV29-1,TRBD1,TGCAGCGTCTCCGGGACAGGGGGTAGCTACGAGCAGTACTTC,CSVSGTGGSYEQYF
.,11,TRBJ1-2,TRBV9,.,TGTGCCAGCAGCGTAGGGCATGGCTACACCTTC,CASSVGHGYTF
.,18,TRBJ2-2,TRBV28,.,TGTGCCAGCAGTTTATCCAGAATGGGACACGGGAACACCGGGGAGCTGTTTTTT,CASSLSRMGHGNTGELFF